This TCR beta chain is from a study of blood T cells in healthy people across ages. General study findings and limits: A roughly linear age-dependent decrease characterized TCR beta diversity per million T cells.

The second PCR ran about 6 to 11 cycles with a sample-barcoded 5' primer and J-beta primers. From the 5' RACE reads, TCRdb called clonotypes with MiXCR, one entry per CDR3 protein. The sample includes about 670,000 distinct CDR3 sequences, 45% to 60% of them seen just once. The CDR3 totals 11 residues. The germline V and J ends were trimmed by 5 bases and 5 bases, with 9 bases remaining between them. The germline V gene encodes CDR1 SQVTM and CDR2 ANQGSEA. This clonotype was seen a handful of times. Its antigen remains unknown. This TCR derives from a woman at least 80 years old in good health. The chain couples TRBV29-1 to TRBJ1-2; no reliable D call. The material sequenced was blood. CDR3 bases: TGCAGCGTTCCGGGCGGTTATGGCTACACCTTC. The encoded protein is CSVPGGYGYTF.